A single TCR beta chain is shown here with its context. Its antigen is not yet known. No base quality values were provided; no much bigger clone lies one nucleotide off. The entire isolated RNA was reverse transcribed using the High Capacity cDNA Reverse Transcription Kit, and thus expressed TCRB transcripts were sequenced. Deep immunoSEQ sequencing was performed on naive, central memory and regulatory T cell samples, with an average of around 3.4 million total reads per sample. Sorted cells were lysed in RLT buffer and RNA was extracted with DNase-treated RNeasy Micro or Mini kits, depending on cell number. To prevent cross-contamination, each cell subset was processed individually, whereas patient and healthy donor samples were processed jointly. TCRB sequences were amplified from cDNA with the immunoSEQ multiplex PCR, producing 87-bp fragments spanning the CDR3 region. Sequencing of the amplicons was done on the Illumina HiSeq platform. Processing in the source paper ran as follows. PCR bias was corrected computationally using synthetic template baselines, and reads within Hamming distance 2 were collapsed, with unmergeable singletons discarded. Reads were aligned to IMGT to assign V, D and J genes, CDR3 length, and insertions or deletions at six rearrangement sites. Within each subset, clonotype counts were normalized to sorted cell number, and only after that were true diversity and Gini coefficients computed with the tcR R package. The overlap coefficient, calculated on TCRB nucleotide sequences, was used to quantify repertoire sharing. Out-of-frame TCRB sequences from naive cells were analyzed to stand in for the pre-selection repertoire. TCRdb provides this immuneACCESS table in a form limited to in-frame rearrangements. Some clones are lacking; in checked studies, under half of them reflect an unresolved V gene, and why the rest are absent is not known. Clone size and the V and J calls come from that table; the DNA yielded D and trimming. Here the sample has 600,000 or so clones; around an eighth occur a single time. The ten largest clones represent just under 0.04% of the sample.

This entry belongs to a study of beta chain features in type 1 diabetes (dated by TCRdb to the late 2010s). Regarding the research as a whole: No differences in mean age, gender distribution, total cell number or subset yield were found between patients and healthy donors. A total of some 100,000,000 sorted cells were examined across all samples, and a strong correlation was observed between cell number per subset and RNA yield. The study compared TCRB repertoires of sorted circulating CD4+ T cell subsets between recently diagnosed type 1 diabetes patients and matched healthy donors. Regulatory and stem cell-like memory subsets were isolated from only 8 patients and roughly 8 healthy donors, whereas naive and central memory subsets came from all 28 donors. Paper-wide results and their limitations: HLA sub-analyses involved small numbers of individuals, so any influence of HLA type on TCRB rearrangement remained unresolved. At VDJ recombination sites, type 1 diabetes patients had fewer insertions and more deleted nucleotides, which implies abnormalities in thymic rearrangement. In all four CD4+ subsets, TCRB CDR3 length was moderately but significantly shorter in type 1 diabetes patients. Sequencing cDNA rather than genomic DNA could over-represent highly expressing activated cells, although activation and CD3 levels did not differ between groups. Naive, central memory and regulatory TCRB repertoires appeared to be more alike among patients than among healthy donors. PCR might favor shorter templates, but patient and control samples were amplified and corrected together, so any skew would affect both groups equally.

From each donor, a single peripheral blood sample of about 116 mL on average was drawn into heparinised tubes. Using a panel that included CD45RO, CCR7, CD25, CD127, CD95 and CD27, naive, central memory, regulatory and stem cell-like memory CD4+ T cells were sorted on a BD FACSAria II. Purity was above 95% for every sorted population. Right away, PBMCs were isolated by Lymphoprep density gradient centrifugation and were stained directly, with no culture step. So that batch effects would be minimized, each experiment stained and sorted samples in pairs, pairing one healthy donor with one patient. V gives up 7 bases and J gives up 2 bases, and the segment between their germline ends measures 18 bases. CDR3 length: 16 amino acids, cysteine to phenylalanine. CDR3 DNA only is kept here, 48 bases in frame from base 1. Based on the germline V gene, the CDR1 and CDR2 sequences are SNHLY and FYNNEI.

The TCR was taken from a man in his late teens or twenties with type 1 diabetes. Sequenced input: naive CD4+ T cells from blood. This specimen's cell subset or site label, per the study, means: true naive CD4+ T cells. The rearranged segments are TRBV2 and TRBJ1-3, with no reliable assignment of the D segment. In nucleotide form, the sequence is TGTGCCAGCATTAAAGGTGGACTGGTCCCTGGAAACACCATATATTTT. Translated, this gives CASIKGGLVPGNTIYF.